This T cell receptor (beta chain) is from a study of T-cell reconstitution after alpha-beta-depleted transplantation in children. This sample's TCRbeta library carried unique molecular identifier barcodes. TCRdb processed the PCR reads anew with MiXCR; each CDR3 protein has one entry. The data show about 610,000 distinct CDR3 sequences, roughly a tenth seen once. The length of the CDR3 is 16 residues. Germline CDR1 and CDR2: GTSNPN and SVGIG (reference sequence). V lost 0 bases and J lost 0, with 12 bases in between. The receptor's source is a human donor who donated a stem cell graft to a child with acute myeloid leukemia. Here the sequenced sample was PBMCs from the stem cell graft donor, taken from the stem cell graft. This rearrangement joins TRBV30 to TRBJ1-3, with D unclear. The CDR3 DNA reads TGTGCCTGGAGTGTAATCTTGTCTAGCTCTGGAAACACCATATATTTT. Its translation is CAWSVILSSSGNTIYF. Full variable domain (missing parts from reference TRBV30 and TRBJ1-3): SQTIHQWPATLVQPVGSPLSLECTVEGTSNPNLYWYRQAAGRGLQLLFYSVGIGQISSEVPQNLSASRPQDRQFILSSKKLLLSDSGFYLCAWSVILSSSGNTIYFGEGSWLTVV.